This T cell receptor beta chain was identified during a study of T cell therapy after organ transplantation. Trimming stripped 3 bases from V and 3 bases from J, with 12 bases between. This CDR3 has 14 amino acids. Germline-derived CDR1 and CDR2 are MNHEY and SMNVEV (reference sequence). Time point defined: 20-29 weeks after completion of therapy. About this clone: Its antigen is unidentified.

Measured with immunoSEQ multiplex PCR; TCRdb has only the in-frame clones, and not every one. The data hold around 20,000 clones, with roughly 84% observed a single time. The sequence derives from a human patient who had received a solid organ transplant and had CMV disease. Some T cells may trace back to the graft donor. Sequenced here: CD8+ T cells from blood, sampled after autologous CMV-specific T cell therapy. The genes are TRBV27 and TRBJ2-7; unclear D gene. CDR3 region: CASSFSSENYEQYF. In nucleotides, the CDR3 is TGTGCCAGCAGTTTTTCGTCGGAGAACTACGAGCAGTACTTC.